The clone carrying this TCR beta chain was counted a few times. Its target is not known. The protocol was immunoSEQ multiplex PCR, while the TCRdb copy is restricted to in-frame clones and leaves out a portion. The repertoire holds around 35,000 clones, with roughly 84% as singletons. Per the germline V gene, CDR1 is SGHTA and CDR2 is FQGNSA. CDR3 length: 15 amino acids. The junction had 6 bases not matched to a gene; V was cut back by 5 bases and J by 4 bases. The data originate from a study of Siglec-9 on CD8 T cells in melanoma. Regarding the study as a whole: In melanoma tumors, a Siglec-9-marked effector memory CD8+ subset reportedly appeared to accumulate.

The specimen sequenced was Siglec-9- CD8+ T cells sorted from blood. The sequence came from a human donor in good health. The genes are TRBV7-2 and TRBJ1-1; 11 nucleotides align to TRBD1. The DNA of the CDR3 is TGTGCCAGCAGCCGAGCCGGGACAGGGGGCACTGAAGCTTTCTTT. This codes for CASSRAGTGGTEAFF.